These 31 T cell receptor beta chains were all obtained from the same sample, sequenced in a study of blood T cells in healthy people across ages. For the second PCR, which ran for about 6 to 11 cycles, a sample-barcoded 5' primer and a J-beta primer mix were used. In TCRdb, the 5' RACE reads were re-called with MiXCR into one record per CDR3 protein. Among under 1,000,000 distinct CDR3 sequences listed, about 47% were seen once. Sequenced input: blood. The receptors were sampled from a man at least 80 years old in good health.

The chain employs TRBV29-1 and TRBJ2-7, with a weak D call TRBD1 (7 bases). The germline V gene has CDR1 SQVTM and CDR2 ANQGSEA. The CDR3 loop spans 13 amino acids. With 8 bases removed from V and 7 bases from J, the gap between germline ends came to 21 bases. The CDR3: CSPEGGQLGEQYF. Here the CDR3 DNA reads TGCAGCCCCGAGGGGGGACAGCTTGGTGAGCAGTACTTC.

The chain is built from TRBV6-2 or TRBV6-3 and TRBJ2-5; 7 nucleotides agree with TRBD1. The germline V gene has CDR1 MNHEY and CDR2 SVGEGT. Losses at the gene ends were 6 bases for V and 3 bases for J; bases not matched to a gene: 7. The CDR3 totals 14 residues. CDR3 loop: CASRQPGQKETQYF. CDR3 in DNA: TGTGCCAGCAGGCAACCGGGACAGAAAGAGACCCAGTACTTC.

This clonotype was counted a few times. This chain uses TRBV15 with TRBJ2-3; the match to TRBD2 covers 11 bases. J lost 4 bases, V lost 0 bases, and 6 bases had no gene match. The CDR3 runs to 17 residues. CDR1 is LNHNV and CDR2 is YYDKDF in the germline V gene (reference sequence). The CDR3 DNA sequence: TGTGCCACCAGCAGAGATCGGCTAGCGGGAGGTGCAGATACGCAGTATTTT. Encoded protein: CATSRDRLAGGADTQYF.

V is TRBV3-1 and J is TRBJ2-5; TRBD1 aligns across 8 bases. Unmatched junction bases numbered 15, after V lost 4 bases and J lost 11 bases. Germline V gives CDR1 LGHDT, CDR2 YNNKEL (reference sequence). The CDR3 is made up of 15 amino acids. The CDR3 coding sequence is TGTGCCAGCAGCCTTCAAGGACAGGGTTCCTATGAGCAGTACTTC. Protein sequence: CASSLQGQGSYEQYF.

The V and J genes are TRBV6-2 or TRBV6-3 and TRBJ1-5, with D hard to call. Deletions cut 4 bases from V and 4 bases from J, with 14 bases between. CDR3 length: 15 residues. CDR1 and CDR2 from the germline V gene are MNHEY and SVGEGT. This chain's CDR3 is CASSFGRNSNQPQHF. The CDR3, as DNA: TGTGCCAGCAGTTTCGGACGAAATAGTAATCAGCCCCAGCATTTT.

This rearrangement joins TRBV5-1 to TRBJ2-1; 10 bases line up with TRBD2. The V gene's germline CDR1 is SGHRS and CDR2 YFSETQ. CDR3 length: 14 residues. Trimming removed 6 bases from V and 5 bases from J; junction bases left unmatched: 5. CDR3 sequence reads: CASTRTSGDNEQFF. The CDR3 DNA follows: TGCGCCAGCACAAGGACTAGCGGTGACAATGAGCAGTTCTTC.

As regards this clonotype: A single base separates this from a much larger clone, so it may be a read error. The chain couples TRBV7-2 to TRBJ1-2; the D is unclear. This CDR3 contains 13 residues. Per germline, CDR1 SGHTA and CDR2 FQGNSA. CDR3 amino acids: CACSPRLLGGYTF. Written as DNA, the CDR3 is TGTGCCTGCAGCCCGAGGCTCCTAGGTGGCTACACCTTC. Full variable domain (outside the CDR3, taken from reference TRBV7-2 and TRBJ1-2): GAGVSQSPSNKVTEKGKDVELRCDPISGHTALYWYRQSLGQGLEFLIYFQGNSAPDKSGLPSDRFSAERTGGSVSTLTIQRTQQEDSAVYLCACSPRLLGGYTFGSGTRLTVV.

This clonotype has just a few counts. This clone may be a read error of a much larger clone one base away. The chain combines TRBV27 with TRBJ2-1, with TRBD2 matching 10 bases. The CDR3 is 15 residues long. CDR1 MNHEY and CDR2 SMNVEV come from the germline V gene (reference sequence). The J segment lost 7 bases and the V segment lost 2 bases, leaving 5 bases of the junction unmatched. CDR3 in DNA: TGTGCCAGCAGTTTAGATACTAGCGGGAAAAATGAGCAGTTCTTC. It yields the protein CASSLDTSGKNEQFF.

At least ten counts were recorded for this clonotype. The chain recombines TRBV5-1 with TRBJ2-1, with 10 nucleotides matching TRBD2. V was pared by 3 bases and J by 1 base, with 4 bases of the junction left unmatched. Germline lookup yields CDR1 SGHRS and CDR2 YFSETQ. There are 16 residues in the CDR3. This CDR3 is CASSSELAGSYNEQFF. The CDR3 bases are TGCGCCAGCAGCTCGGAACTAGCGGGATCCTACAATGAGCAGTTCTTC.

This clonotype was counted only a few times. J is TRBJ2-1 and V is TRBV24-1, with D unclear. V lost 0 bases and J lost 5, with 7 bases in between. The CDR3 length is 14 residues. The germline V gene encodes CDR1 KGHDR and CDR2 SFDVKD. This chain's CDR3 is CATSDLVQNNEQFF. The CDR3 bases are TGTGCCACCAGTGATTTGGTTCAGAACAATGAGCAGTTCTTC.

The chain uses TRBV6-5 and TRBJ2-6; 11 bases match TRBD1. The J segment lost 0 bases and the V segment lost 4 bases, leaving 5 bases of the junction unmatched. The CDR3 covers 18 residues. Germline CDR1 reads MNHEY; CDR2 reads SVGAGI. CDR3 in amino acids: CASSLVGTGGSGANVLTF. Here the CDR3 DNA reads TGTGCCAGCAGTTTGGTTGGGACAGGGGGCTCTGGGGCCAACGTCCTGACTTTC.

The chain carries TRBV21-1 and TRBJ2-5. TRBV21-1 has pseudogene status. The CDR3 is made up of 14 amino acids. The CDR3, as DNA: TGTGCCAGCAGCCTGGCACGGCGCCAAGAGACCCAGTACTTC. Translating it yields CASSLARRQETQYF.

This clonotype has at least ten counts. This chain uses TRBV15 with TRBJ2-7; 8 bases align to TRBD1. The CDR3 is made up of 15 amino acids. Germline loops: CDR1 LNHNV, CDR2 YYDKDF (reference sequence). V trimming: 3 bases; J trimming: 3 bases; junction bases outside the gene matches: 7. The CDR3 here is CATSRAGQGFYEQYF. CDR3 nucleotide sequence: TGTGCCACCAGCAGGGCCGGACAGGGATTCTACGAGCAGTACTTC. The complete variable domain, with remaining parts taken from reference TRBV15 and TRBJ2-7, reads DAMVIQNPRYQVTQFGKPVTLSCSQTLNHNVMYWYQQKSSQAPKLLFHYYDKDFNNEADTPDNFQSRRPNTSFCFLDIRSPGLGDTAMYLCATSRAGQGFYEQYFGPGTRLTVT.

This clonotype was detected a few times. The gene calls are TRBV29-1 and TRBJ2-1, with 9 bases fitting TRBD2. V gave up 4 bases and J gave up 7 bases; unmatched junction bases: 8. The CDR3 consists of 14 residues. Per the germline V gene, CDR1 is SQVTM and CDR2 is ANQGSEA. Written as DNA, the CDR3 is TGCAGCGTTGTTGAAGCGGGAGGTTGGAATGAGCAGTTCTTC. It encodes CSVVEAGGWNEQFF.

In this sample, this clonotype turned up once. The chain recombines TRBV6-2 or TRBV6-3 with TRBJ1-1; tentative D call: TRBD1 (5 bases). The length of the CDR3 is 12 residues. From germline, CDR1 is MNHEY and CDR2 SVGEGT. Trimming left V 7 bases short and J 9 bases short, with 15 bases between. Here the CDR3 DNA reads TGTGCCAGCAATACCATAGGGGCAAAAGCTTTCTTT. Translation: CASNTIGAKAFF.

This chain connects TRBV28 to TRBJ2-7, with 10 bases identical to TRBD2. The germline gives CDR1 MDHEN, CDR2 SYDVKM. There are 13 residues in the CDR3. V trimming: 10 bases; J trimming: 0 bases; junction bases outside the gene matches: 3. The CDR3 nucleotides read TGTGCCACCCAGCGGGAGGGCTCCTACGAGCAGTACTTC. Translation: CATQREGSYEQYF.

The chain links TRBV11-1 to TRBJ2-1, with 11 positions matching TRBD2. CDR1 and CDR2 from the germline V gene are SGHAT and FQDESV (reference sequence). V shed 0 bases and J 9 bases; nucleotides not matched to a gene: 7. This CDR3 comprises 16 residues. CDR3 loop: CASSLASLAGGGEQFF. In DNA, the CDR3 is TGTGCCAGCAGCTTAGCATCCCTAGCGGGAGGAGGTGAGCAGTTCTTC.

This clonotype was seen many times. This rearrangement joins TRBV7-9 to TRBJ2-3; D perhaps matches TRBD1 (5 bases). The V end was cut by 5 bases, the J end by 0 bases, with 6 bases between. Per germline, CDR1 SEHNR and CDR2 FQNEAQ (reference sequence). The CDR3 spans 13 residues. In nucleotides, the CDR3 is TGTGCCAGCAGCAAGGGGAGCACAGATACGCAGTATTTT. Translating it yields CASSKGSTDTQYF.

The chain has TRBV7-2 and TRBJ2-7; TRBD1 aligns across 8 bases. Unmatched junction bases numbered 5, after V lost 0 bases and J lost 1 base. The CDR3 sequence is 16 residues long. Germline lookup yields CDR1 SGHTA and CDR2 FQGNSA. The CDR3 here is CASSLASQGASYEQYF. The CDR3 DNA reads TGTGCCAGCAGCTTAGCGTCCCAGGGGGCTTCCTACGAGCAGTACTTC. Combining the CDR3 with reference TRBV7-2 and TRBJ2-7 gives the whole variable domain GAGVSQSPSNKVTEKGKDVELRCDPISGHTALYWYRQSLGQGLEFLIYFQGNSAPDKSGLPSDRFSAERTGGSVSTLTIQRTQQEDSAVYLCASSLASQGASYEQYFGPGTRLTVT.

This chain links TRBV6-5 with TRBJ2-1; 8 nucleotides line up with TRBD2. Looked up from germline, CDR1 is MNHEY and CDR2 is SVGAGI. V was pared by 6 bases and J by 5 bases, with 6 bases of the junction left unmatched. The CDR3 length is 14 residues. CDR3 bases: TGTGCCAGCAGACCACTAGCGGTGAACAATGAGCAGTTCTTC. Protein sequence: CASRPLAVNNEQFF.

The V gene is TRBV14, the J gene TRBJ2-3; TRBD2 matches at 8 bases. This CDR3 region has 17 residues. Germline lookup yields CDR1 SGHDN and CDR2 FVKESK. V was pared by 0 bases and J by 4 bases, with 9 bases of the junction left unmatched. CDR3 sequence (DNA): TGTGCCAGCAGCCAAGATCGCGGCGGGAGGAGGGCAGATACGCAGTATTTT. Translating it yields CASSQDRGGRRADTQYF.

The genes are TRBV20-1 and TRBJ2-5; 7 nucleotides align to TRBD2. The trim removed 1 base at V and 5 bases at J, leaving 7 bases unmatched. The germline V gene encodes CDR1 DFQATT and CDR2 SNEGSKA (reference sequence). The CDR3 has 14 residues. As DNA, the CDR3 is TGCAGTGCTAGAGTAGTGGGAGGGCCCGAGACCCAGTACTTC. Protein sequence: CSARVVGGPETQYF.

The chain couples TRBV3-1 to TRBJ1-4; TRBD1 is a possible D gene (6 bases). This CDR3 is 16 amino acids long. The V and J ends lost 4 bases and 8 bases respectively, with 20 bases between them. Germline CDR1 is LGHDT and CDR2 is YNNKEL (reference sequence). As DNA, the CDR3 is TGTGCCAGCAGCCGCATTCCCGGGGGCCACATCGAAAAACTGTTTTTT. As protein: CASSRIPGGHIEKLFF.

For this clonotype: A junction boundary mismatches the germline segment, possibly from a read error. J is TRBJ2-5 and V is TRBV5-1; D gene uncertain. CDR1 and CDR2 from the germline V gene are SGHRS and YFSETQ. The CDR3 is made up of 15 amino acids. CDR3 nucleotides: TGCGCCAGCAGTTTGGCGTCACGTCAACAAGAGACCCAGTACTTC. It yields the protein CASSLASRQQETQYF. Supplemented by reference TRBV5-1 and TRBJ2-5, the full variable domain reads KAGVTQTPRYLIKTRGQQVTLSCSPISGHRSVSWYQQTPGQGLQFLFEYFSETQRNKGNFPGRFSGRQFSNSRSEMNVSTLELGDSALYLCASSLASRQQETQYFGPGTRLLVL.

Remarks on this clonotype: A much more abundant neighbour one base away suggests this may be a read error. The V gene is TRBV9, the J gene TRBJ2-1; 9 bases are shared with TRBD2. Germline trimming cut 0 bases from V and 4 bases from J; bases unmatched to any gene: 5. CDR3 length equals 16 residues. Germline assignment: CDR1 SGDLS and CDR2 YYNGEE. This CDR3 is CASSVGGRAEYNEQFF. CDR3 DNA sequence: TGTGCCAGCAGCGTAGGCGGGAGGGCCGAGTACAATGAGCAGTTCTTC.

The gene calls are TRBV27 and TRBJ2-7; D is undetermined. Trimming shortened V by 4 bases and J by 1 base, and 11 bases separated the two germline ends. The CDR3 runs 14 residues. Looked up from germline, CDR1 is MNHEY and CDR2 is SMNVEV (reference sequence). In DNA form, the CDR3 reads TGTGCCAGCAGTTGGCATGCAGGTTCCTACGAGCAGTACTTC. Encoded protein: CASSWHAGSYEQYF.

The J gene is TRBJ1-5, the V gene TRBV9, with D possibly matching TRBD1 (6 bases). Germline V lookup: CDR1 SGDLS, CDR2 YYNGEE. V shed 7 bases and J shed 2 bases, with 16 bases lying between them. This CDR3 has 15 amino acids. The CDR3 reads CASAKGVAGNQPQHF. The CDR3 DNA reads TGTGCCAGCGCCAAGGGGGTAGCTGGCAATCAGCCCCAGCATTTT.

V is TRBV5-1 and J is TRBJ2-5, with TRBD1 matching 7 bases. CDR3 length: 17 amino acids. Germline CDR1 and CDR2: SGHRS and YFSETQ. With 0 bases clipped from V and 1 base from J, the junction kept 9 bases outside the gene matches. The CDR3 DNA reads TGCGCCAGCAGCTTGGTACCGACAGGGAAAGTCCAAGAGACCCAGTACTTC. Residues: CASSLVPTGKVQETQYF. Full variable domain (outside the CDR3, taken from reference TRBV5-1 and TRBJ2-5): KAGVTQTPRYLIKTRGQQVTLSCSPISGHRSVSWYQQTPGQGLQFLFEYFSETQRNKGNFPGRFSGRQFSNSRSEMNVSTLELGDSALYLCASSLVPTGKVQETQYFGPGTRLLVL.

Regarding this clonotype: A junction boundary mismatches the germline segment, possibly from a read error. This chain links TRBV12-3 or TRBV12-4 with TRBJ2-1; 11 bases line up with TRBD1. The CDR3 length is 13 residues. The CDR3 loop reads CASRRTGGDELFF. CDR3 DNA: TGTGCCAGTCGACGGACAGGGGGCGACGAGCTGTTCTTC.

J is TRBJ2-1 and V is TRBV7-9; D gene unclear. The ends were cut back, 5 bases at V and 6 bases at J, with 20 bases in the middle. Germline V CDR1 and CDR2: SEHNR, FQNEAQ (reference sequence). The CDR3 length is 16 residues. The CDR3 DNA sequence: TGTGCCAGCAGCCCCTCGGGCTTGCGGTTGAGCAATGAGCAGTTCTTC. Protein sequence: CASSPSGLRLSNEQFF.

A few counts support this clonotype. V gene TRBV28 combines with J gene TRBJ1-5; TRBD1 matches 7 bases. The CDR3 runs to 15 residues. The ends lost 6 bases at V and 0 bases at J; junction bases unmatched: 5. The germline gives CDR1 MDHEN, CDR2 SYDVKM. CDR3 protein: CASRGQLNSNQPQHF. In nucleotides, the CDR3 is TGTGCCAGCAGGGGACAGTTGAATAGCAATCAGCCCCAGCATTTT.